This T cell receptor beta chain was recovered during a study of blood T cell repertoires in COVID-19. Study-level background: PBMCs, B-cell-depleted T cells, or T cells provided the cDNA or gDNA that made up the material.

Germline-derived CDR1 and CDR2 are KGHDR and SFDVKD. The CDR3 is 12 amino acids. Trimming removed 9 bases at V and 4 bases at J, with 8 bases between. Data came from immunoSEQ multiplex PCR; TCRdb stores just in-frame clones and leaves some out. The sample has 65,000 to 100,000 clones; approximately 80% are singletons. Sequencing was carried out using peripheral blood. This clonotype was obtained from a woman older than 75 with acute or convalescent COVID-19. The chain combines TRBV24-1 with TRBJ2-2; TRBD1 might be the D (5 bases). For the CDR3, the DNA is TGTGCCACCGGCAGGGCCACCGGGGAGCTGTTTTTT. It translates to CATGRATGELFF.